This T cell receptor beta chain was captured by sequencing in a study of cytomegalovirus exposure and HLA in healthy donors. Study observations and caveats: A later analysis linked a missense variant in DCLRE1C to the trimming of TCR beta V and J genes. Looking again later, the authors saw that most CMV-associated TCR beta chains seemed HLA-restricted. Researchers catalogued approximately 160 TCR beta chains as cytomegalovirus-associated.

The PCR was carried out with 60 Vbeta primers and 13 Jbeta primers. The method was immunoSEQ multiplex PCR; TCRdb's version includes in-frame clones alone and lacks a portion of them. The data hold 200,000 to 250,000 clones, with 70% to 80% observed a single time. Each of the donors was a healthy bone marrow donor. CDR1 and CDR2 from the germline V gene are LGHNA and YNFKEQ. V dropped 4 bases and J dropped 2; count of bases not matched to a gene: 6. This CDR3 is built from 15 residues. To note about this clone: No antigen is known for it.

The rearrangement joins TRBV4-2 to TRBJ2-3; 7 bases agree with TRBD2. The sample consisted of PBMCs. This receptor was identified in a woman aged 25 to 39 in good health and CMV-seronegative. CDR3 coding DNA: TGTGCCAGCAGCCTTGCGCGGGAGACCACAGATACGCAGTATTTT. Amino acid sequence: CASSLARETTDTQYF.